This section outlines one T cell receptor beta chain sequence together with its context. TCRdb used MiXCR to reprocess the RT-PCR reads, holding one entry per CDR3 protein. The table lists approximately 200,000 distinct CDR3 sequences, roughly 40% of them singletons. The sample comes from a study of patients and donors after allogeneic stem cell transplantation. This TCR derives from a human donor who was either an allogeneic HSCT recipient or a stem cell or donor lymphocyte infusion donor (not recorded which). It is not recorded whose cells these are; they may come from a transplant donor. Sequenced material: blood, either unsorted or a sorted T cell fraction (not recorded which).

DNA of the CDR3: TGCAGCGCCAAGGCGGGCCATGAGCAGTTCTTC. This translates into CSAKAGHEQFF. The J gene is TRBJ2-1, the V gene TRBV29-1; TRBD2 is a possible D gene (5 bases). V was pared by 7 bases and J by 8 bases, with 12 bases between. The CDR3 is 11 residues long. The V gene's germline CDR1 is SQVTM and CDR2 ANQGSEA.